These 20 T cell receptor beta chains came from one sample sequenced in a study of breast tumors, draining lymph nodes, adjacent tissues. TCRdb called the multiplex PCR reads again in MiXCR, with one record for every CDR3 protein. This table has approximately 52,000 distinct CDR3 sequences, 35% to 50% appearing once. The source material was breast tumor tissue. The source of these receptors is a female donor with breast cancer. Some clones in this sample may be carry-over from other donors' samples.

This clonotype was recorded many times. As DNA, the CDR3 is TGTGCCAGTAGTACCGGGACACTAGAGGATCAGCCCCAGCATTTT. Translated, it gives CASSTGTLEDQPQHF. This rearrangement joins TRBV19 to TRBJ1-5, with TRBD1 as a possible D gene (6 bases). The germline gives CDR1 LNHDA, CDR2 SQIVND (reference sequence). The CDR3 totals 15 residues. V dropped 4 bases and J dropped 5 bases, with 15 bases sitting between them.

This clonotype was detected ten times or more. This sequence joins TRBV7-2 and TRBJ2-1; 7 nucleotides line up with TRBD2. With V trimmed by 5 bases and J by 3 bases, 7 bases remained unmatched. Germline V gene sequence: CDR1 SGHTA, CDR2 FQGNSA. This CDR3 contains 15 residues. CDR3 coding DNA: TGTGCCAGCAGCACCGAGCGGGAAGTCTACAATGAGCAGTTCTTC. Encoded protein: CASSTEREVYNEQFF.

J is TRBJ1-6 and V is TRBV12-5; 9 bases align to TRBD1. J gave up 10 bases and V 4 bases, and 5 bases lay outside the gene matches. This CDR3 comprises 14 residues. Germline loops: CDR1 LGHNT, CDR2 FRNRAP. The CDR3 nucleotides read TGTGCTAGTGGTTCTGGACAGGGGACATCACCCCTCCACTTT. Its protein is CASGSGQGTSPLHF. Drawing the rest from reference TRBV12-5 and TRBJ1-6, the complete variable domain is DARVTQTPRHKVTEMGQEVTMRCQPILGHNTVFWYRQTMMQGLELLAYFRNRAPLDDSGMPKDRFSAEMPDATLATLKIQPSEPRDSAVYFCASGSGQGTSPLHFGNGTRLTVT.

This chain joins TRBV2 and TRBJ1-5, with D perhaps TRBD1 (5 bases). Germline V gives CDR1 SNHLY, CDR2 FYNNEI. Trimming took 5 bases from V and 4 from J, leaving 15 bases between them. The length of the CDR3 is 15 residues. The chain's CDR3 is CASSLEGDYNQPQHF. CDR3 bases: TGTGCCAGCAGTCTGGAAGGGGACTATAATCAGCCCCAGCATTTT.

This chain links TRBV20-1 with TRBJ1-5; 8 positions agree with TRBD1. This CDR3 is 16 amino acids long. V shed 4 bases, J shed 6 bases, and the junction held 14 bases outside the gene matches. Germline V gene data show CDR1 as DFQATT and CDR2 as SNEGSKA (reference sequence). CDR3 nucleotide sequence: TGCAGTGCTACCAGCAGAGGGACAGGCGTTAGTCAGCCCCAGCATTTT. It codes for CSATSRGTGVSQPQHF.

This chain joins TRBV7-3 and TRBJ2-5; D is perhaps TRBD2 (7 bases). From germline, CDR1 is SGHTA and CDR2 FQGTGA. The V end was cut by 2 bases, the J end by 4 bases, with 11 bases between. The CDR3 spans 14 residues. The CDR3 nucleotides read TGTGCCAGCAGCTTAGCGGGGGCGGGAGAGACCCAGTACTTC. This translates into CASSLAGAGETQYF.

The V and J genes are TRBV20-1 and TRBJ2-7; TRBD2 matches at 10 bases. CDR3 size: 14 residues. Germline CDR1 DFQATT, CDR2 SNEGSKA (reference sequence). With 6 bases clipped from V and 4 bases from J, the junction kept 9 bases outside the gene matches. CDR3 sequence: CSATGLAGDYEQYF. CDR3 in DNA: TGCAGTGCCACGGGGCTAGCGGGAGATTACGAGCAGTACTTC.

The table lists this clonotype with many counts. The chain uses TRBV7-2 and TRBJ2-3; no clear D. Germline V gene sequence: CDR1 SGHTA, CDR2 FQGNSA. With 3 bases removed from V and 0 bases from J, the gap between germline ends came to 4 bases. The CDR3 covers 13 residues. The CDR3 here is CASSFISTDTQYF. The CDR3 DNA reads TGTGCCAGCAGCTTTATTAGCACAGATACGCAGTATTTT.

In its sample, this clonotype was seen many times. CDR3 loop: CASSTDRGGLKGEKLFF. The CDR3 bases are TGTGCCAGCAGCACGGACAGGGGGGGACTTAAGGGGGAAAAACTGTTTTTT. The chain recombines TRBV7-2 with TRBJ1-4; 10 bases map to TRBD1. The CDR3 runs 17 residues. Trimming took 5 bases from V and 8 from J; bases not matched to a gene: 14. CDR1 is SGHTA, CDR2 FQGNSA, per germline. Using reference TRBV7-2 and TRBJ1-4 for the parts outside the CDR3, the full variable domain is GAGVSQSPSNKVTEKGKDVELRCDPISGHTALYWYRQSLGQGLEFLIYFQGNSAPDKSGLPSDRFSAERTGGSVSTLTIQRTQQEDSAVYLCASSTDRGGLKGEKLFFGSGTQLSVL.

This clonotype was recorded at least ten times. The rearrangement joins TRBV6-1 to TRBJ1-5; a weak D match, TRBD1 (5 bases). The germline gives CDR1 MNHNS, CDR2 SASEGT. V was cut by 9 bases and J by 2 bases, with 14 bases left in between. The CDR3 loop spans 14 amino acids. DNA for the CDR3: TGTGCCAGTAGTCACAGGCGTGGCAATCAGCCCCAGCATTTT. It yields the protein CASSHRRGNQPQHF.

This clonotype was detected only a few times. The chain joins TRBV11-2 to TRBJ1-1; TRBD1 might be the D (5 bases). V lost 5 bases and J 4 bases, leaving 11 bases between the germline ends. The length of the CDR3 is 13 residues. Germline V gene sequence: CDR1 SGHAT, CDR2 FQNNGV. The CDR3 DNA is TGTGCCAGCAGCCCCCCAGGGCCCACTGAAGCTTTCTTT. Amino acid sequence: CASSPPGPTEAFF.

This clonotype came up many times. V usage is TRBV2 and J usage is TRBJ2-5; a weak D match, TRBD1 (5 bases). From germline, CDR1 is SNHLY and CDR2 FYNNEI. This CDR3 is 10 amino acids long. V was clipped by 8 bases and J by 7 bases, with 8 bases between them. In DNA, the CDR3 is TGTGCCAGCGGGGCTAGGACCCAGTACTTC. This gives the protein CASGARTQYF.

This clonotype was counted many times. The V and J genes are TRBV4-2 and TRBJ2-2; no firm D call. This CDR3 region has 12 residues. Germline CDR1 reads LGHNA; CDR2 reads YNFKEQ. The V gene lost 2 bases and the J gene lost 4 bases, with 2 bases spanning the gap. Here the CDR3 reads CASSQITGELFF. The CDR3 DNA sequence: TGTGCCAGCAGCCAAATCACCGGGGAGCTGTTTTTT.

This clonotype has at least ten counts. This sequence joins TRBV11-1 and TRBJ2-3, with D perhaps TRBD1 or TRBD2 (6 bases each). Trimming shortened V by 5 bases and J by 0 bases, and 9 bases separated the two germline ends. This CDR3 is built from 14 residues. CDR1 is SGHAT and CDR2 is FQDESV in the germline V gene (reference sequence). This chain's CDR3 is CASSRGGSTDTQYF. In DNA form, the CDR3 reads TGTGCCAGCAGCCGAGGGGGGAGCACAGATACGCAGTATTTT.

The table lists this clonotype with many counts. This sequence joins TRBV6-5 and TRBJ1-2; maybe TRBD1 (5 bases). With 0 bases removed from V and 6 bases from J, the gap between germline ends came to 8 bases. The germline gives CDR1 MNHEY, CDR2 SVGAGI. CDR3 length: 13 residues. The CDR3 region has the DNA TGTGCCAGCAGTTACTCAGGGGACCATGGCTACACCTTC. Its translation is CASSYSGDHGYTF.

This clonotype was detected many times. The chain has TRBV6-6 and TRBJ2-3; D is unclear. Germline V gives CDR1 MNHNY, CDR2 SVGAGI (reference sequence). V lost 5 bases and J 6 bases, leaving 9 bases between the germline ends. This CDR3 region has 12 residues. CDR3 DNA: TGTGCCAGCAGTCCATTCTACGATACGCAGTATTTT. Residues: CASSPFYDTQYF.

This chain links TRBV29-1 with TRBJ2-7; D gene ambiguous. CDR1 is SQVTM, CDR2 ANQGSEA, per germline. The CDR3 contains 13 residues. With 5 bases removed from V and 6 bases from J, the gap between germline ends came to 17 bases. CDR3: CSVYGRSNSEQYF. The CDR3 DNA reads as TGCAGCGTTTATGGTCGAAGTAATAGCGAGCAGTACTTC.

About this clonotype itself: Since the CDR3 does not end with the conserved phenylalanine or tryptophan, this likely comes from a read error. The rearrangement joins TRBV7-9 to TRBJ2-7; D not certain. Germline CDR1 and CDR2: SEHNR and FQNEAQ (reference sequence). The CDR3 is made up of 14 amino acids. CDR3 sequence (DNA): TGTACCAGCAGTCCTTCTATTGGGGAAGACGAGCAGTACCTC. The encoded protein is CTSSPSIGEDEQYL.

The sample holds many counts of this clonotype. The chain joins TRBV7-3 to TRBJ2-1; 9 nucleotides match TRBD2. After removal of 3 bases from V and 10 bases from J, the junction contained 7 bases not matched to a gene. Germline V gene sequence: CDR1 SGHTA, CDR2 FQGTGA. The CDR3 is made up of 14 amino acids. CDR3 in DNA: TGTGCCAGCAGCTTTCTAGCGGGGCCGGGGGAGCAGTTCTTC. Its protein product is CASSFLAGPGEQFF.

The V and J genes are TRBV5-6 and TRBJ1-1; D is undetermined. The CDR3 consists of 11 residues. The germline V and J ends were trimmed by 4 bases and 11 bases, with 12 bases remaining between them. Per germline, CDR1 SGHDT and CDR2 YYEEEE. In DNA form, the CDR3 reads TGTGCCAGCAGCGGCCGAGGGCAGGCTTTCTTT. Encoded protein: CASSGRGQAFF.